This T cell receptor beta chain was identified in a study of T cells in Graves' hyperthyroidism and ophthalmopathy. Study conclusions and caveats: The model's output predicted ophthalmopathy at a median of about 6.5 months prior to onset.

Hyperthyroidism, newly diagnosed and lasting under 2 months, affected patients aged 18 to 65. Amplified regions were TCR beta CDR3 sequences from RNA transcripts. The HTBI set primed first-round TCR CDR3 RT-PCR. TCRdb passed the multiplex PCR reads through MiXCR, listing each CDR3 protein once. Of about 340,000 distinct CDR3 sequences listed, around a fifth were seen once; the top ten hold under 55%. V was pared by 7 bases and J by 10 bases, with 13 bases between. The CDR3 is 12 residues long. Germline V gives CDR1 KGHDR, CDR2 SFDVKD. This clonotype was counted between two and nine times. The antigen remains undetermined.

The sequence came from a woman in her forties or fifties with Graves' hyperthyroidism. The chain recombines TRBV24-1 with TRBJ2-1; D is ambiguous. Sequencing was done on a sample of blood. Written as DNA, the CDR3 is TGTGCCACCAGAGATAAGGGTAACGAGCAGTTCTTC. Protein sequence: CATRDKGNEQFF.